This TCR beta chain was profiled in a study of cytomegalovirus exposure and HLA in healthy donors. Study as a whole: Membership in the Caucasian-associated ancestry cluster was found for around 81% of approximately 430 genotyped donors. The study's findings and limits: For presence/absence analyses, sequencing depth was assumed to be roughly uniform across donors. Per a prior analysis, the majority of TCR beta V segments were productive roughly 87% or roughly 30% of the time. Analyzed later, association rates of TCRs varied across HLA loci, with DRB1 most and HLA-C fewest.

This clone appeared once. What it recognizes is unknown. The J segment lost 0 bases and the V segment lost 1 base, leaving 6 bases of the junction unmatched. CDR3 length: 16 residues. Germline-derived CDR1 and CDR2 are MNHNS and SASEGT. PCR used 60 Vbeta primers and 13 Jbeta primers. Sequencing used immunoSEQ multiplex PCR; TCRdb keeps in-frame clones, though not all of them. Of some 130,000 clones in the sample, around three quarters were seen once. Sequenced input: PBMCs. The receptor's source is a man aged 40-49 years in good health and CMV-seropositive. This chain uses TRBV6-1 with TRBJ2-7; TRBD2 matches at 7 bases. DNA for the CDR3: TGTGCCAGCAGTGAAGGTGTCCTAGCGGCCTCCTACGAGCAGTACTTC. Translating gives CASSEGVLAASYEQYF.